These 16 T cell receptor beta chains share one sample of origin, sequenced in a study of CD8 T cells in Susac syndrome. About 0.5 to 1 ug RNA was reverse transcribed with random hexamers. MiXCR, run by TCRdb on the immunoSEQ multiplex PCR reads, gives a single entry per CDR3 protein. The sample lists about 85,000 distinct CDR3 sequences, around 93% occurring once. The sample was CD8+ T cells from PBMCs. Every receptor here comes from a human donor with Susac syndrome.

The chain has TRBV24-1 and TRBJ2-1; 7 bases map to TRBD2. The V gene's germline CDR1 is KGHDR and CDR2 SFDVKD. The CDR3 has 15 amino acids. The trim removed 5 bases at V and 6 bases at J, leaving 9 bases unmatched. Here the CDR3 reads CATSGASGLPNEQFF. The CDR3 DNA follows: TGTGCCACCAGTGGAGCCTCGGGACTACCCAATGAGCAGTTCTTC.

The V gene is TRBV13, the J gene TRBJ2-1; 7 bases are shared with TRBD1. With 5 bases clipped from V and 8 bases from J, the junction kept 12 bases outside the gene matches. From germline, CDR1 is PRHDT and CDR2 FYEKMQ (reference sequence). The CDR3 is 15 amino acids. In DNA, the CDR3 is TGTGCCAGCAGCCCATCGGGACAGCCTGGGGATGAGCAGTTCTTC. Protein product: CASSPSGQPGDEQFF. The full variable domain, rest sourced from reference TRBV13 and TRBJ2-1, is AAGVIQSPRHLIKEKRETATLKCYPIPRHDTVYWYQQGPGQDPQFLISFYEKMQSDKGSIPDRFSAQQFSDYHSELNMSSLELGDSALYFCASSPSGQPGDEQFFGPGTRLTVL.

The chain recombines TRBV6-2 or TRBV6-3 with TRBJ1-1; D is perhaps TRBD1 (5 bases). Germline CDR1 MNHEY, CDR2 SVGEGT. Trimming shortened V by 5 bases and J by 3 bases, and 25 bases separated the two germline ends. There are 18 residues in the CDR3. DNA for the CDR3: TGTGCCAGCAGTACCCTTTGGGAGAGCCGCGAGGGGCACACTGAAGCTTTCTTT. This codes for CASSTLWESREGHTEAFF.

The chain couples TRBV20-1 to TRBJ1-1, with D unclear. Between the trimmed V and J ends, which lost 3 bases and 5 bases, there was a span of 13 bases. Germline lookup yields CDR1 DFQATT and CDR2 SNEGSKA (reference sequence). The CDR3 consists of 13 residues. CDR3 loop: CSASDPGSTEAFF. CDR3 DNA sequence: TGCAGTGCTAGTGACCCGGGCAGTACTGAAGCTTTCTTT.

V gene TRBV24-1 combines with J gene TRBJ2-1; TRBD1 aligns across 8 bases. The CDR3 covers 13 residues. The V gene end was trimmed by 5 bases and the J gene end by 8 bases; junction bases not matched to a gene: 4. From germline, CDR1 is KGHDR and CDR2 SFDVKD. CDR3 nucleotides: TGTGCCACCAGTGGCCTCAGGGGGCATGAGCAGTTCTTC. Its protein is CATSGLRGHEQFF.

J is TRBJ2-1 and V is TRBV7-9; 8 bases are shared with TRBD1. CDR3 length: 15 residues. The germline gives CDR1 SEHNR, CDR2 FQNEAQ (reference sequence). J lost 6 bases, V lost 2 bases, and 6 bases had no gene match. CDR3 nucleotide sequence: TGTGCCAGCAGCTTATGGCAGGGGGCTACCAATGAGCAGTTCTTC. It translates to CASSLWQGATNEQFF.

CDR3 bases: TGTGCCAGCAGCTCCCCGGGGGCGGGCACAGATACGCAGTATTTT. This sequence encodes CASSSPGAGTDTQYF. The chain is built from TRBV7-6 and TRBJ2-3; D tentatively reads TRBD1 or TRBD2 (6 bases each). V dropped 4 bases and J dropped 1 base, with 12 bases sitting between them. The CDR3 length is 15 residues. CDR1 and CDR2 from the germline V gene are SGHVS and FNYEAQ.

The DNA for the CDR3 is TGTGCCAGTGCCTCAGGATTGAACACTGAAGCTTTCTTT. Encoded protein: CASASGLNTEAFF. This chain links TRBV27 with TRBJ1-1; D ambiguous. The germline V gene has CDR1 MNHEY and CDR2 SMNVEV (reference sequence). Trimming removed 9 bases at V and 0 bases at J, with 11 bases between. This CDR3 comprises 13 residues.

The chain employs TRBV9 and TRBJ1-2; D is perhaps TRBD1 (6 bases). Per the germline V gene, CDR1 is SGDLS and CDR2 is YYNGEE. Trimming removed 1 base from V and 7 bases from J, with 11 bases in between. The CDR3 sequence is 13 residues long. The CDR3 reads CASSVQGSGGYTF. The CDR3 coding sequence is TGTGCCAGCAGCGTACAGGGGTCTGGTGGCTACACCTTC.

This rearrangement joins TRBV20-1 to TRBJ2-7; D call uncertain. Per the germline V gene, CDR1 is DFQATT and CDR2 is SNEGSKA (reference sequence). V shed 0 bases and J shed 7 bases, with 13 bases lying between them. The CDR3 runs to 13 residues. DNA for the CDR3: TGCAGTGCTAGAGAAGAACACTCTTTGGAGCAGTACTTC. Protein product: CSAREEHSLEQYF.

The V call is TRBV9, the J call TRBJ1-2; the match to TRBD1 covers 8 bases. The CDR3 totals 12 residues. CDR1 and CDR2 (germline): SGDLS, YYNGEE. The ends lost 3 bases at V and 8 bases at J; junction bases unmatched: 3. The CDR3 spells CASSGRTGGYTF. The DNA of the CDR3 is TGTGCCAGCAGCGGGCGGACAGGGGGCTACACCTTC.

The chain is built from TRBV20-1 and TRBJ2-5; 11 nucleotides line up with TRBD2. The CDR3 spans 17 residues. Germline loops: CDR1 DFQATT, CDR2 SNEGSKA (reference sequence). The V and J ends lost 3 bases and 4 bases, in that order; junction bases with no gene match: 13. The CDR3 nucleotides read TGCAGTGCTAGGACGCTACTAGCGGGAGAGTATGGAGAGACCCAGTACTTC. Its protein product is CSARTLLAGEYGETQYF.

This clonotype was picked up one time. The rearrangement links TRBV5-1 to TRBJ1-5; D gene ambiguous. CDR3 length equals 13 residues. The germline CDR1 and CDR2 sequences are SGHRS and YFSETQ. Deletions cut 0 bases from V and 7 bases from J, with 8 bases between. The CDR3 here is CASSLAGGQPQHF. Written as DNA, the CDR3 is TGCGCCAGCAGCTTGGCCGGTGGCCAGCCCCAGCATTTT.

This rearrangement joins TRBV30 to TRBJ1-1; tentatively, D is TRBD1 (6 bases). Germline V lookup: CDR1 GTSNPN, CDR2 SVGIG (reference sequence). The CDR3 is 13 residues long. V lost 2 bases and J 2 bases, leaving 9 bases between the germline ends. The CDR3 bases are TGTGCCTGGAGTCGGACAGCCAACACTGAAGCTTTCTTT. Protein sequence: CAWSRTANTEAFF.

A few counts support this clonotype. The chain carries TRBV5-8 and TRBJ2-7, with 8 bases identical to TRBD2. This CDR3 comprises 17 residues. Germline lookup yields CDR1 SGHTS and CDR2 YDEGEE. V gave up 0 bases and J gave up 6 bases; unmatched junction bases: 14. The CDR3 sequence is CASSLGTSGLAGLEQYF. CDR3 sequence (DNA): TGTGCCAGCAGCTTGGGAACTAGCGGCCTCGCGGGACTCGAGCAGTACTTC.

The gene calls are TRBV4-1 and TRBJ2-3; TRBD2 might be the D (6 bases). This CDR3 has 15 residues. The germline CDR1 and CDR2 sequences are MGHRA and YSYEKL. V was clipped by 0 bases and J by 3 bases, with 10 bases between them. As DNA, the CDR3 is TGCGCCAGCAGCCAAGAGCGGGACGGAACAGATACGCAGTATTTT. Translated, it gives CASSQERDGTDTQYF.